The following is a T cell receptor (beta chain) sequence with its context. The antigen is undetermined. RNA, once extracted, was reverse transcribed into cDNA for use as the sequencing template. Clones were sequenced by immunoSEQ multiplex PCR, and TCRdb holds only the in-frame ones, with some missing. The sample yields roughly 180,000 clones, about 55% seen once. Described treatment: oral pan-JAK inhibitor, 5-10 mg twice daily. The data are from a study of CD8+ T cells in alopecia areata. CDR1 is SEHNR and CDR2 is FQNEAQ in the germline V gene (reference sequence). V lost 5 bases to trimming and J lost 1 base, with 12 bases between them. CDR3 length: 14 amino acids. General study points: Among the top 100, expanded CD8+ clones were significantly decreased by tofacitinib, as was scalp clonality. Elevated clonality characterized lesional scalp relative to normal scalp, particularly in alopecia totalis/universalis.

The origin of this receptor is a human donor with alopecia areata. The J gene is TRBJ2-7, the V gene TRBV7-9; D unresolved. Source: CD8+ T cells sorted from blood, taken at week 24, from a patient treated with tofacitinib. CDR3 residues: CASSRPIQSYEQYF. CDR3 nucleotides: TGTGCCAGCAGCCGTCCGATACAGTCCTACGAGCAGTACTTC. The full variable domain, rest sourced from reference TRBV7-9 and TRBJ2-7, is DTGVSQNPRHKITKRGQNVTFRCDPISEHNRLYWYRQTLGQGPEFLTYFQNEAQLEKSRLLSDRFSAERPKGSFSTLEIQRTEQGDSAMYLCASSRPIQSYEQYFGPGTRLTVT.